This T cell receptor beta chain is drawn from a study of shared clonotypes between healthy human individuals. Overall study context: Researchers drew samples from a couple of women and three men aged 18 to 49. Study-wide points: It was observed that approximately 5% of naive CD4 clonotypes were shared across a handful of donors.

The assay was carried out at the deep level. Genomic DNA per cell subset filled all wells of several immunoSEQ plates. Using immunoSEQ multiplex PCR, the repertoire was profiled, and TCRdb retains in-frame clones only, with some absent. The sample has about 960,000 clones, 70% to 85% seen once. Remarks on this clone: The target antigen is unknown.

The ends were cut back, 3 bases at V and 7 bases at J, with 13 bases in the middle. CDR1 is WSHSY, CDR2 SAAADI, per germline. The length of the CDR3 is 14 residues. The chain employs TRBV10-2 and TRBJ1-5, with D tentatively TRBD1 (6 bases). The TCR originated in a man between 18 and 35 years old in good health. The specimen sequenced was memory CD4+ T cells sorted from blood. Indicated subset: CD45RA-negative fraction. The CDR3 coding sequence is TGCGCCAGCAGTGAAAGTCAGGGGAACCAGCCCCAGCATTTT. This sequence encodes CASSESQGNQPQHF.